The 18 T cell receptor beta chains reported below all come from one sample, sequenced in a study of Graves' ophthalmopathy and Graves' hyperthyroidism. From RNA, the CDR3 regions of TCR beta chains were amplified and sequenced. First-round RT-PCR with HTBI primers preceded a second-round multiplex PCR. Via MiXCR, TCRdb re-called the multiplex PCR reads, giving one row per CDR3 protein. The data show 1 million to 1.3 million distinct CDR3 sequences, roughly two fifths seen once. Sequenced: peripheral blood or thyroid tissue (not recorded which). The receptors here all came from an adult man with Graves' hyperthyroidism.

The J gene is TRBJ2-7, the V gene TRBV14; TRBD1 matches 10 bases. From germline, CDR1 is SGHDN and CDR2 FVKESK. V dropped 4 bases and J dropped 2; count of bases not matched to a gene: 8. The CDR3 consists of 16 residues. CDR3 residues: CASSPGTGVTTYEQYF. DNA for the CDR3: TGTGCCAGCAGCCCCGGGACAGGGGTGACAACCTACGAGCAGTACTTC.

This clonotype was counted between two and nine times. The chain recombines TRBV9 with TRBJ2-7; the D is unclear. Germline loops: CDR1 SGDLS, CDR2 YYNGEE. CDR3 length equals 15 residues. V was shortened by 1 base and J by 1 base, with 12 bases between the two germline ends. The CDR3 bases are TGTGCCAGCAGCGTAACCAGCGCCACTTCCTACGAGCAGTACTTC. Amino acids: CASSVTSATSYEQYF. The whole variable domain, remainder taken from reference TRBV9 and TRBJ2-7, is DSGVTQTPKHLITATGQRVTLRCSPRSGDLSVYWYQQSLDQGLQFLIQYYNGEERAKGNILERFSAQQFPDLHSELNLSSLELGDSALYFCASSVTSATSYEQYFGPGTRLTVT.

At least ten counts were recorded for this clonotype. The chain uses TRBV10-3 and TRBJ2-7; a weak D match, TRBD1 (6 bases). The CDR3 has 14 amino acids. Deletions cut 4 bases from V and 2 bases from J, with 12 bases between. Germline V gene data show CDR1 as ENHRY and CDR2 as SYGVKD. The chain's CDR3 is CAISGQEPTYEQYF. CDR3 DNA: TGTGCCATCAGTGGACAGGAACCAACCTACGAGCAGTACTTC.

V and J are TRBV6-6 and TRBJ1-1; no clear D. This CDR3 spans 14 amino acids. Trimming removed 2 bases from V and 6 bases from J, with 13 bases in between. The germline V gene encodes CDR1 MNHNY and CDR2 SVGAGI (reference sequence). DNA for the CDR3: TGTGCCAGCAGTTACGCCAGTCCTTCCCCTGAAGCTTTCTTT. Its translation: CASSYASPSPEAFF.

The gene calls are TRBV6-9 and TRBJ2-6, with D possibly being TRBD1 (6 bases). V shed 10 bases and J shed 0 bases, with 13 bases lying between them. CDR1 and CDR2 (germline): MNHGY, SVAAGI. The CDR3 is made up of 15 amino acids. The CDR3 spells CAISATGSGANVLTF. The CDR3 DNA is TGTGCCATCAGCGCGACAGGCTCTGGGGCCAACGTCCTGACTTTC.

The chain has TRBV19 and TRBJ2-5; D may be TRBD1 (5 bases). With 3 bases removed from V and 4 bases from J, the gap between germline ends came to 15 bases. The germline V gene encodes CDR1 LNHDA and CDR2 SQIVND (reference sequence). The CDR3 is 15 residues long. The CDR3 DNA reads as TGTGCCAGTAGTATCGTCGCCAGGGTGGCAGAGACCCAGTACTTC. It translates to CASSIVARVAETQYF.

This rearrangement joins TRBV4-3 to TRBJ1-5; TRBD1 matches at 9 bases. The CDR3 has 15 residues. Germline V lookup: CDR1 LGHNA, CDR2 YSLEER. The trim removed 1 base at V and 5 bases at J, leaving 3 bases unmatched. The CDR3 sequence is CASSQGGQGDQPQHF. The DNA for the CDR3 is TGCGCCAGCAGCCAAGGGGGACAGGGCGATCAGCCCCAGCATTTT.

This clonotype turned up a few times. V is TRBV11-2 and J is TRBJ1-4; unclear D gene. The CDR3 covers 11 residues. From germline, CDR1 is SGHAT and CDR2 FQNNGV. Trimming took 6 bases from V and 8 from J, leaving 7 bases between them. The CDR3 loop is CASRKREKLFF. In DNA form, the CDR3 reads TGTGCCAGCAGAAAAAGGGAAAAACTGTTTTTT.

The CDR3 is CASSQEPVPAETQYF. The CDR3 DNA sequence: TGCGCCAGCAGCCAAGAACCAGTTCCCGCGGAGACCCAGTACTTC. The chain carries TRBV4-3 and TRBJ2-5, with D hard to call. CDR1 and CDR2 (germline): LGHNA, YSLEER. This CDR3 is built from 15 residues. Between the trimmed V and J ends, which lost 0 bases and 5 bases, there was a span of 13 bases.

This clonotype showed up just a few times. The CDR3, as DNA: TGTGCCAGCAGTACCATCAGGGAAGCTGAAGCTTTCTTT. Translated: CASSTIREAEAFF. This sequence joins TRBV6-2 or TRBV6-3 and TRBJ1-1; D may be TRBD1 (5 bases). The CDR3 sequence is 13 residues long. V lost 5 bases to trimming and J lost 6 bases, with 13 bases between them. Per germline, CDR1 MNHEY and CDR2 SVGEGT.

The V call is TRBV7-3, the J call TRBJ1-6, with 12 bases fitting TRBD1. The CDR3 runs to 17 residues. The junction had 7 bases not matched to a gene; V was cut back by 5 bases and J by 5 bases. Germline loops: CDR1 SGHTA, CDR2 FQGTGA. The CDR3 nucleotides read TGTGCCAGCAGCGCGGGGACAGGGGGCGACAATAATTCACCCCTCCACTTT. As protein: CASSAGTGGDNNSPLHF.

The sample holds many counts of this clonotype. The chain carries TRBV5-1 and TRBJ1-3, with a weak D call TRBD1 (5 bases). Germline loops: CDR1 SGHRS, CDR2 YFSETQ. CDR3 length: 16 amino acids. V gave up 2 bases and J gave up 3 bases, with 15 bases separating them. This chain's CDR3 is CASSFGGNVFGNTIYF. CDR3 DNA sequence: TGCGCCAGCAGCTTCGGGGGTAATGTCTTTGGAAACACCATATATTTT.

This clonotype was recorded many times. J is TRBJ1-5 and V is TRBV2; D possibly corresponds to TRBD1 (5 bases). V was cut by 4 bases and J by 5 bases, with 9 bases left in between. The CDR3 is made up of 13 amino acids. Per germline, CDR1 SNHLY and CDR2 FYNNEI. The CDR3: CASSAGSDQPQHF. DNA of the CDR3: TGTGCCAGCAGTGCAGGGTCGGATCAGCCCCAGCATTTT.

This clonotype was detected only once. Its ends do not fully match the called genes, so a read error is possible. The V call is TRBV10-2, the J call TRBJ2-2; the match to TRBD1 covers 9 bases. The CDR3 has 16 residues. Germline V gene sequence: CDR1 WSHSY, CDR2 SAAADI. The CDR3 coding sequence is TGTGCCAGCAGTTACAGGGAGCGACAGGGGGCCGGGGAGCTGTTTTTT. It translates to CASSYRERQGAGELFF.

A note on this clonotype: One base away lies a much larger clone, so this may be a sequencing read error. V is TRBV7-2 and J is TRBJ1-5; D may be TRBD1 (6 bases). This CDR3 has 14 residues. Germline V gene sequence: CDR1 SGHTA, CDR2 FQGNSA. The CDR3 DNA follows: TGTGTCAGCAGCTTAGGGTCAGGGGCTCAGCCCCAGCATTTT. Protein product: CVSSLGSGAQPQHF. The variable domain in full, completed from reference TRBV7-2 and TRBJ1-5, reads GAGVSQSPSNKVTEKGKDVELRCDPISGHTALYWYRQSLGQGLEFLIYFQGNSAPDKSGLPSDRFSAERTGGSVSTLTIQRTQQEDSAVYLCVSSLGSGAQPQHFGDGTRLSIL.

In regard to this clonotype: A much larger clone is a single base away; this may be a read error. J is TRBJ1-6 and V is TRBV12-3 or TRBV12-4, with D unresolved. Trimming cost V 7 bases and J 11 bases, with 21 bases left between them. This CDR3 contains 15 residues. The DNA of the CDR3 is TGTGCCAGCAAGGGTTCCCCGTTCGTGGATCCACCCCTCCACTTT. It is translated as CASKGSPFVDPPLHF.

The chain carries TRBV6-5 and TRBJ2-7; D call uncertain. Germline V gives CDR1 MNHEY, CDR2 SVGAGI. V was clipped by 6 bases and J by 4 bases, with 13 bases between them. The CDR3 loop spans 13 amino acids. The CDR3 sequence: CASSDPQPYEQYF. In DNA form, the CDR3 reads TGTGCCAGCAGCGACCCGCAGCCTTACGAGCAGTACTTC.

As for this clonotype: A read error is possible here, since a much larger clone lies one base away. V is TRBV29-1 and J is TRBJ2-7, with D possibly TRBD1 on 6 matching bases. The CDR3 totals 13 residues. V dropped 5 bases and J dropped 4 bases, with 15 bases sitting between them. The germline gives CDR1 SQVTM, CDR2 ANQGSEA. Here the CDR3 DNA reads TGCAGCGTTCTCGGGGCAGGGGTATACGAGCAGTACTTC. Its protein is CSVLGAGVYEQYF.